This T cell receptor beta chain was recorded in a study of cytomegalovirus exposure and HLA in healthy donors. The wider study: Earlier sequencing of approximately 200 million T cells yielded fewer than 140 million unique TCR beta sequences. General study findings and limits: Later analysis showed TCR association rates varying by HLA locus, highest for DRB1 and lowest for HLA-C.

This CDR3 is 16 amino acids long. Germline V gene lookup returns CDR1 SGHRS and CDR2 YFSETQ. The V gene lost 0 bases and the J gene lost 5 bases, with 15 bases spanning the gap. Use of 60 Vbeta and 13 Jbeta primers characterized the PCR. Sequencing used immunoSEQ multiplex PCR; TCRdb keeps in-frame clones, though not all of them. The table has around 180,000 clones, 79% seen once; the top ten hold approximately 0.7%. Of note for this clone: Its antigen is unidentified.

The sample was PBMCs. The chain joins TRBV5-1 to TRBJ2-1; weak D call: TRBD2 (6 bases). The clonotype originates from a middle-aged woman in good health and CMV-seronegative. The DNA of the CDR3 is TGCGCCAGCAGCTTGGTTCCGGGGGTGTTTGACAATGAGCAGTTCTTC. Its protein is CASSLVPGVFDNEQFF.